This entry features one TCR beta chain sequence. Its antigen is still unknown. Per germline, CDR1 KGHSH and CDR2 LQKENI. The CDR3 is 13 amino acids. The trim removed 2 bases at V and 6 bases at J, leaving 4 bases unmatched. Libraries were prepared by immunoSEQ multiplex PCR; TCRdb keeps only in-frame clonotypes and omits some of them. The sample yields 2,000 to 2,500 clones, over 75% seen once. These data belong to a study of immune evolution from preneoplasia to lung adenocarcinoma. Study-wide results and limits: Later-stage lesions appeared to have more T cells, more diversity, less clonality. From normal lung to invasive adenocarcinoma, top clone frequencies appeared to decrease.

Patient tissue came from resections in Japan or China, 2014–2017. The chain is built from TRBV18 and TRBJ2-7, with 7 bases matching TRBD1. This clonotype originated in a person between 60 and 70 years old with lung adenocarcinoma. Sequencing was done on a sample of FFPE normal lung tissue adjacent to the tumor. The CDR3 sequence: CASSPNRDSEQYF. The CDR3 region has the DNA TGTGCCAGCTCACCAAACAGGGACAGCGAGCAGTACTTC.